This T cell receptor (beta chain) was retrieved from a study of human CD8 memory T cell subsets. Study-level findings and limits: The authors found that stem-like memory and precursor exhausted T cell repertoires overlapped minimally.

This clonotype is classed as medium-sized by frequency. Antigen unknown. UMI-labeled 5' RACE was the method by which TCR beta libraries were made. TCRdb re-called the 5' RACE reads, yielding one record per CDR3 amino acid sequence without DNA. The listing records about 8,800 distinct CDR3 sequences. Designated as TPEX, the CCR7+ PD-1+ TIGIT+ early memory CD8+ T cells showed dysfunctional, exhausted-like traits. The CDR3 length is 17 residues. Germline loops: CDR1 SQVTM, CDR2 ANQGSEA. Material: CD8+ T cells from PBMCs. The receptor's source is a human donor in good health. This sequence joins TRBV29-1 and TRBJ2-1; TCRdb proposes TRBD1, but this gene call is untestable without DNA. The CDR3 is CSVRTGAFSDSYNEQFF.